The T cell receptor beta chain described here comes from a study of response to subunit inactivated influenza vaccine. TCRdb re-called the RT-PCR reads through MiXCR, storing one row per CDR3 protein. The table has 500,000 to 600,000 distinct CDR3 sequences, 7.6% seen once. This clonotype has a count of ten or more. The CDR3 has 17 residues. Trimming left V 5 bases short and J 0 bases short, with 17 bases between. Germline lookup yields CDR1 SEHNR and CDR2 FQNEAQ (reference sequence). The sequencing used PBMCs from blood, collected less than 25 months after vaccination. This rearrangement joins TRBV7-9 to TRBJ2-1, with no clear D. This sequence was found in a man in his fifties or sixties who received an inactivated influenza vaccine. In nucleotides, the CDR3 is TGTGCCAGCAGCCCCCGATACCAGGTATCCTCCTACAATGAGCAGTTCTTC. Protein sequence: CASSPRYQVSSYNEQFF.